This T cell receptor (beta chain) comes out of a study of CD8 T cells in ankylosing spondylitis. Concerning this clonotype: The target antigen is unknown. A much larger clonotype is one base distant, so this may be a read error.

Points from the study as a whole: Made up of 7 to 9 highly homologous variants, a TCR beta motif appeared characteristic of ankylosing spondylitis blood. Clones linked to disease, bearing a CD8+ phenotype, were relatively rare in peripheral blood.

This CDR3 has 12 amino acids. Germline lookup yields CDR1 SQVTM and CDR2 ANQGSEA. Using its own MiXCR run on the 5' RACE reads, TCRdb lists one record per CDR3 protein. This sample has fewer than 250,000 distinct CDR3 sequences, with approximately 20% found just once. The origin of this receptor is a male donor with ankylosing spondylitis. The chain couples TRBV29-1 to TRBJ2-7, with no clear D. Specimen: blood, either unsorted or a sorted T cell fraction (not recorded which). CDR3 nucleotide sequence: TGCAGCGTCGCCTCGAGCTCCTACGAGCTGTACTTC. It specifies CSVASSSYELYF.